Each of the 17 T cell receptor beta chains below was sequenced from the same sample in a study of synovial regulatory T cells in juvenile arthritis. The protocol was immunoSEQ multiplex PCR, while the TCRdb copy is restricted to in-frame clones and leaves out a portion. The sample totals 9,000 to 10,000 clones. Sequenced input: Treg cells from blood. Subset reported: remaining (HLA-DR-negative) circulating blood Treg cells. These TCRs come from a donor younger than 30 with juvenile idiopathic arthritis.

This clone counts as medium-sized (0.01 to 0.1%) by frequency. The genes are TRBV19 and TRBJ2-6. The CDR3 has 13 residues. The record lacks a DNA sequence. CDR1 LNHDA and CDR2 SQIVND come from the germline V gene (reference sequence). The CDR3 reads CASSITGPNVLTF.

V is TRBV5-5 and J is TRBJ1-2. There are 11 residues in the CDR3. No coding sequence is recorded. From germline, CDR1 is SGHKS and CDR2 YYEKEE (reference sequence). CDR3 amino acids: CASSLGWGLTF.

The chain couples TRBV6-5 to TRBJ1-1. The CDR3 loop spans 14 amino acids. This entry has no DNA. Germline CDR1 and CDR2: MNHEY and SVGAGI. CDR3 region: CASSRGITRSEAFF.

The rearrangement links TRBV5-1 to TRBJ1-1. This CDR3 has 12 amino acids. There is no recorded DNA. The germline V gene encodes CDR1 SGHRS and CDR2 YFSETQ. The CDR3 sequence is CASKRANTEAFF.

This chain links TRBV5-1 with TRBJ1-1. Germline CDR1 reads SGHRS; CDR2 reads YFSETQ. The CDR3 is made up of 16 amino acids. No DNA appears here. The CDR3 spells CASRPAGGIGDTEAFF.

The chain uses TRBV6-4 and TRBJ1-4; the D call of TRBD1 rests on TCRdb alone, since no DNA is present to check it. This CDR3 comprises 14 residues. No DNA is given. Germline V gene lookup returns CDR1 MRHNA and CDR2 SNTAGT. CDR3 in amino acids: CASRTGPTNEKLFF.

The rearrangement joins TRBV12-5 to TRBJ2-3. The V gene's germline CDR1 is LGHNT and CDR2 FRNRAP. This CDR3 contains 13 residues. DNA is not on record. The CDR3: CASGLDRTDTQYF.

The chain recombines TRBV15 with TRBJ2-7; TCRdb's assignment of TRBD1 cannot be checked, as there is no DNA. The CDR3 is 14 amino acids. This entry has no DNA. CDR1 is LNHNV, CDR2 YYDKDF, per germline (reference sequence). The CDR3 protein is CATSRHDSAYEQYF. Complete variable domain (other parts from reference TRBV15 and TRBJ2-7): DAMVIQNPRYQVTQFGKPVTLSCSQTLNHNVMYWYQQKSSQAPKLLFHYYDKDFNNEADTPDNFQSRRPNTSFCFLDIRSPGLGDTAMYLCATSRHDSAYEQYFGPGTRLTVT.

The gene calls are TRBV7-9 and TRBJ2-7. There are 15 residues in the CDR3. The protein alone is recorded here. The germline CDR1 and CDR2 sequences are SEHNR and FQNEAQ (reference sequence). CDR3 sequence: CASSLALGRPYEQYF.

CDR3 sequence: CASSFWTSGSYEQYF. The V gene is TRBV28, the J gene TRBJ2-7; the TCRdb D gene call, TRBD2, has no DNA to confirm it. Germline CDR1 reads MDHEN; CDR2 reads SYDVKM. This CDR3 has 15 amino acids. The DNA sequence is not available.

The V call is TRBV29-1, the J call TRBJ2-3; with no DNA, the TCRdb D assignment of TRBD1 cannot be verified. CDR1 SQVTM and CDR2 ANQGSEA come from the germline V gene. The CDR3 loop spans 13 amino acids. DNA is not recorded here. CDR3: CSVLQGARDTQYF.

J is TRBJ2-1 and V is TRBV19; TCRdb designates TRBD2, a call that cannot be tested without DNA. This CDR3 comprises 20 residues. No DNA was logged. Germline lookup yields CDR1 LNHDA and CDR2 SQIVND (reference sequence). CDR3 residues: CASSPRPGLAGDRSYNEQFF.

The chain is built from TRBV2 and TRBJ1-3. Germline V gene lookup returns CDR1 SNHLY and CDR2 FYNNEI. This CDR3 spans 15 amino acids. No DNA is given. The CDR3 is CASSEEGGPGNTIYF.

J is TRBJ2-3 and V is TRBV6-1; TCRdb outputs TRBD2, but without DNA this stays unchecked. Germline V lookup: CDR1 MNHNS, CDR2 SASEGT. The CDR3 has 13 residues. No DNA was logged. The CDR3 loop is CASSDSRTDTQYF.

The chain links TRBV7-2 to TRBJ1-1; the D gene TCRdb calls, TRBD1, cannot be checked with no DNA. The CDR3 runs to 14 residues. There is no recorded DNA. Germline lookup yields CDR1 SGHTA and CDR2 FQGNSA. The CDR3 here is CASSRDRGWTEAFF.

CDR3 sequence: CARSWDSSYEQYF. The rearrangement links TRBV5-3 to TRBJ2-7; TCRdb selects TRBD1, and the lack of DNA leaves this call unchecked. TRBV5-3 is an ORF; its function is uncertain. The CDR3 totals 13 residues. No DNA appears here.

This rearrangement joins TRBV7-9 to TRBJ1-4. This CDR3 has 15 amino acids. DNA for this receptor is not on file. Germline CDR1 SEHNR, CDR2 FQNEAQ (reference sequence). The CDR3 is CASSPGGRRNEKLFF.